These 13 T cell receptor beta chains were all obtained from the same sample, sequenced in a study of T-cell reconstitution after alpha-beta-depleted transplantation in children. During its preparation, the TCRbeta library received unique molecular identifiers. MiXCR, run by TCRdb on the PCR reads, gives a single entry per CDR3 protein. The sample yields hundreds of thousands of distinct CDR3 sequences, around 17% seen once. The sample in question was PBMCs, mostly from graft donor cells, obtained 360 days after TCRalphabeta/CD19-depleted stem cell transplant. Receptor source: a male patient between 5 and 17 years old who had a stem cell transplant for acute lymphoblastic leukemia, so the T cells may come from the graft donor.

The rearrangement uses TRBV19 and TRBJ2-1; TRBD1 matches at 9 bases. V dropped 7 bases and J dropped 5; count of bases not matched to a gene: 6. The CDR3 totals 14 residues. CDR1 is LNHDA, CDR2 SQIVND, per germline (reference sequence). The DNA of the CDR3 is TGTGCCAGTAAACCGGGACAGGGAAACAATGAGCAGTTCTTC. Protein product: CASKPGQGNNEQFF.

The chain employs TRBV6-5 and TRBJ2-7, with TRBD1 matching 7 bases. V lost 2 bases to trimming and J lost 2 bases; unmatched junction nucleotides: 6. Germline V gene data show CDR1 as MNHEY and CDR2 as SVGAGI. This CDR3 spans 15 amino acids. In DNA, the CDR3 is TGTGCCAGCAGTTACCCGACAGGGCACCCCTACGAGCAGTACTTC. Translation gives CASSYPTGHPYEQYF.

This chain joins TRBV12-3 or TRBV12-4 and TRBJ1-5, with D possibly matching TRBD1 (5 bases). This CDR3 spans 14 amino acids. V was clipped by 6 bases and J by 5 bases, with 14 bases between them. This CDR3 reads CASRGGFDYQPQHF. In DNA, the CDR3 is TGTGCCAGCAGGGGGGGTTTCGATTATCAGCCCCAGCATTTT.

This chain connects TRBV12-3 or TRBV12-4 to TRBJ2-2, with D perhaps TRBD2 (5 bases). V lost 6 bases, J lost 1 base, and 9 bases lay in between. The CDR3 has 14 amino acids. CDR3: CASRREGNTGELFF. CDR3 in DNA: TGTGCCAGCAGACGGGAAGGGAACACCGGGGAGCTGTTTTTT.

A single count supports this clonotype. The CDR3 is CASSSPGINEKLFF. The CDR3 bases are TGCGCCAGCAGCTCACCCGGAATAAATGAAAAACTGTTTTTT. V is TRBV4-1 and J is TRBJ1-4, with unresolved D. V dropped 5 bases and J dropped 5 bases, with 12 bases sitting between them. CDR1 is MGHRA and CDR2 is YSYEKL in the germline V gene. This CDR3 contains 14 residues.

This clonotype was seen many times. The chain couples TRBV12-3 or TRBV12-4 to TRBJ2-5, with D possibly matching TRBD1 (6 bases). The CDR3 totals 13 residues. The V end lost 6 bases, the J end lost 1 base, and 9 bases lay between the germline ends. The CDR3 DNA reads TGTGCCAGCAGACGGGACATCCAAGAGACCCAGTACTTC. Protein sequence: CASRRDIQETQYF.

The V gene is TRBV6-5, the J gene TRBJ2-7; 7 bases fit TRBD1. The V gene's germline CDR1 is MNHEY and CDR2 SVGAGI. The CDR3 extends over 15 amino acids. Trimming took 0 bases from V and 6 from J; bases not matched to a gene: 8. CDR3 region: CASSYSPGQKGEQYF. The CDR3 DNA is TGTGCCAGCAGTTACTCCCCGGGACAGAAGGGCGAGCAGTACTTC.

This clonotype was detected many times. The chain is built from TRBV5-1 and TRBJ2-7, with D possibly matching TRBD1 (6 bases). V dropped 4 bases and J dropped 2 bases, with 19 bases sitting between them. This CDR3 contains 16 residues. The germline gives CDR1 SGHRS, CDR2 YFSETQ. The DNA of the CDR3 is TGCGCCAGCAGCAGCTCCCCCCACCGGGACACCTACGAGCAGTACTTC. Translated, it gives CASSSSPHRDTYEQYF.

Many counts were recorded for this clonotype. V and J are TRBV18 and TRBJ2-7, with 7 bases aligning to TRBD1. Per germline, CDR1 KGHSH and CDR2 LQKENI. Trimming took 3 bases from V and 1 from J; bases not matched to a gene: 3. CDR3 length equals 14 residues. The CDR3 loop reads CASSPWDRSYEQYF. CDR3 nucleotide sequence: TGTGCCAGCTCACCGTGGGACAGATCCTACGAGCAGTACTTC.

This chain connects TRBV2 to TRBJ2-1; a weak D match, TRBD1 (6 bases). The V end was cut by 3 bases, the J end by 0 bases, with 18 bases between. This CDR3 comprises 18 residues. Germline assignment: CDR1 SNHLY and CDR2 FYNNEI. CDR3 DNA sequence: TGTGCCAGCAGTGATCGAGGGGGAGTGGTCAGCTCCTACAATGAGCAGTTCTTC. It codes for CASSDRGGVVSSYNEQFF.

This clonotype showed up just a few times. The CDR3 DNA reads as TGTGCCAGCAGCCAGATGGGGGGCTTCGGCACCGGGGAGCTGTTTTTT. Encoded protein: CASSQMGGFGTGELFF. V gene TRBV14 combines with J gene TRBJ2-2, with D perhaps TRBD1 or TRBD2 (6 bases each). Germline CDR1 and CDR2: SGHDN and FVKESK. The CDR3 totals 16 residues. V was trimmed by 3 bases and J by 4 bases, leaving 15 bases between them.

The rearrangement uses TRBV3-1 and TRBJ2-7; D may be TRBD2 (6 bases). CDR3 size: 17 residues. Between the trimmed V and J ends, which lost 1 base and 4 bases, there was a span of 20 bases. Germline assignment: CDR1 LGHDT and CDR2 YNNKEL (reference sequence). CDR3: CASSQAVAGPFEYEQYF. The DNA of the CDR3 is TGTGCCAGCAGCCAAGCCGTGGCGGGGCCTTTCGAGTACGAGCAGTACTTC.

At least ten counts were recorded for this clonotype. This rearrangement joins TRBV10-3 to TRBJ2-7, with TRBD2 matching 7 bases. In germline, CDR1 is ENHRY, CDR2 SYGVKD. The CDR3 is 17 residues long. With 0 bases clipped from V and 1 base from J, the junction kept 9 bases outside the gene matches. The CDR3 region has the DNA TGTGCCATCAGTGAGTCCGGCGGGAGACTCTCTTCCTACGAGCAGTACTTC. Translation gives CAISESGGRLSSYEQYF.